Each of the 17 T cell receptor beta chains below was sequenced from the same sample in a study of T cells in Graves' hyperthyroidism and ophthalmopathy. Amplified TCR beta CDR3 regions derived from RNA transcripts. The HTBI primer set was used in a first-round RT-PCR of the TCR CDR3. TCRdb analysed the multiplex PCR reads with MiXCR anew, one entry per CDR3 protein. This sample has approximately 630,000 distinct CDR3 sequences, with around 15% found just once. Material: blood. The receptor set was obtained from a woman in her 30s with Graves' hyperthyroidism.

In this sample, this clonotype turned up many times. J is TRBJ2-5 and V is TRBV7-2; D not certain. This CDR3 is built from 19 residues. CDR1 and CDR2 (germline): SGHTA, FQGNSA. V was clipped by 3 bases and J by 0 bases, with 23 bases between them. For the CDR3, the DNA is TGTGCCAGCAGCTTGATCTCGAATATAGGTGGTGGAAACCAAGAGACCCAGTACTTC. Translated, it gives CASSLISNIGGGNQETQYF.

This clonotype showed up just a few times. The genes are TRBV29-1 and TRBJ2-2, with D maybe TRBD2 (5 bases). Looked up from germline, CDR1 is SQVTM and CDR2 is ANQGSEA. With 7 bases removed from V and 4 bases from J, the gap between germline ends came to 19 bases. The CDR3 spans 15 residues. CDR3 sequence reads: CSARGLQSLTGELFF. The CDR3 region has the DNA TGCAGCGCCCGAGGGCTACAGAGCCTCACCGGGGAGCTGTTTTTT.

This clonotype was counted many times. The CDR3 DNA sequence: TGTGCCTGGAGCACAGGGAGAATTGTTGAAGCTTTCTTT. Its protein is CAWSTGRIVEAFF. The chain links TRBV30 to TRBJ1-1, with D tentatively TRBD1 (6 bases). This CDR3 comprises 13 residues. The V and J ends lost 3 bases and 7 bases respectively, with 15 bases between them. CDR1 is GTSNPN and CDR2 is SVGIG in the germline V gene (reference sequence).

This clonotype was seen a handful of times. The chain is built from TRBV6-5 and TRBJ2-1, with 8 bases fitting TRBD2. V lost 4 bases and J lost 8; bases outside the gene matches: 7. Germline CDR1 is MNHEY and CDR2 is SVGAGI. This CDR3 spans 14 amino acids. CDR3 nucleotide sequence: TGTGCCAGCAGTTTGACCCGGGAGGGAGATGAGCAGTTCTTC. This gives the protein CASSLTREGDEQFF.

Only a few counts were recorded for this clonotype. The rearrangement uses TRBV3-1 and TRBJ1-1, with D tentatively TRBD1 (6 bases). Trimming cost V 4 bases and J 4 bases, with 13 bases left between them. The germline V gene has CDR1 LGHDT and CDR2 YNNKEL (reference sequence). The CDR3 has 14 residues. CDR3 nucleotides: TGTGCCAGCAGCCCCGACAGGTCGTTCACTGAAGCTTTCTTT. It yields the protein CASSPDRSFTEAFF.

The genes are TRBV19 and TRBJ2-2; the D call may be TRBD1 or TRBD2 (6 bases each). The CDR3 runs to 17 residues. V was pared by 5 bases and J by 8 bases, with 24 bases between. The germline CDR1 and CDR2 sequences are LNHDA and SQIVND (reference sequence). Here the CDR3 DNA reads TGTGCCAGTAGTCCCCCTTTCGGGGGCGCCCCCAAAGGGGAGCTGTTTTTT. It is translated as CASSPPFGGAPKGELFF.

The V call is TRBV7-9, the J call TRBJ2-1; 7 positions match TRBD1. Trimming took 3 bases from V and 3 from J; bases not matched to a gene: 2. Germline CDR1 reads SEHNR; CDR2 reads FQNEAQ (reference sequence). This CDR3 contains 14 residues. The CDR3 sequence is CASSFGQVYNEQFF. The CDR3 bases are TGTGCCAGCAGCTTCGGACAGGTCTACAATGAGCAGTTCTTC.

J is TRBJ1-5 and V is TRBV10-2; 8 bases map to TRBD1. CDR1 and CDR2 from the germline V gene are WSHSY and SAAADI. The V segment lost 6 bases and the J segment 7 bases; nucleotides outside the gene matches: 8. CDR3 size: 14 residues. The CDR3 loop is CASRGTGRGQPQHF. DNA for the CDR3: TGCGCCAGCAGAGGGACAGGCCGCGGGCAGCCCCAGCATTTT.

The V and J genes are TRBV12-3 or TRBV12-4 and TRBJ2-7; the D gene is possibly TRBD1 (5 bases). The CDR3 totals 15 residues. V lost 0 bases to trimming and J lost 4 bases, with 13 bases between them. CDR3 sequence: CASSLASRVGYEQYF. In DNA, the CDR3 is TGTGCCAGCAGTTTAGCGTCCAGGGTAGGATACGAGCAGTACTTC.

The table lists this clonotype with many counts. The rearrangement links TRBV28 to TRBJ2-4, with a possible D match to TRBD1 (5 bases). Germline loops: CDR1 MDHEN, CDR2 SYDVKM. V lost 8 bases to trimming and J lost 4 bases, with 15 bases between them. This CDR3 has 14 amino acids. CDR3 sequence (DNA): TGTGCCAGCGGAGAGACAGACAGAAAAAACATTCAGTACTTC. This translates into CASGETDRKNIQYF.

There are many counts of this clonotype. V gene TRBV11-1 combines with J gene TRBJ2-5, with 8 bases identical to TRBD2. The CDR3 extends over 15 amino acids. Germline V lookup: CDR1 SGHAT, CDR2 FQDESV (reference sequence). V shed 6 bases and J 1 base; nucleotides not matched to a gene: 7. The CDR3 DNA sequence: TGTGCCAGCAGTACCGGGACTAGTGGCCAAGAGACCCAGTACTTC. Translation: CASSTGTSGQETQYF.

This clonotype was recorded at least ten times. The V call is TRBV28, the J call TRBJ2-1; the match to TRBD1 covers 10 bases. Germline trimming cut 6 bases from V and 5 bases from J; bases unmatched to any gene: 16. The CDR3 sequence is 18 residues long. Looked up from germline, CDR1 is MDHEN and CDR2 is SYDVKM. CDR3 sequence (DNA): TGTGCCAGCAGCTCCCCTGCTCGACAGGGGGCGACAAACAATGAGCAGTTCTTC. Its translation is CASSSPARQGATNNEQFF.

This clonotype was seen many times. The chain links TRBV20-1 to TRBJ2-1, with 9 bases aligning to TRBD2. The J segment lost 5 bases and the V segment lost 8 bases, leaving 7 bases of the junction unmatched. Germline assignment: CDR1 DFQATT and CDR2 SNEGSKA (reference sequence). This CDR3 is 13 amino acids long. CDR3 protein: CSLAGLANNEQFF. The DNA for the CDR3 is TGCAGTCTCGCGGGACTAGCCAACAATGAGCAGTTCTTC.

This clonotype was counted ten times or more. The J gene is TRBJ1-1, the V gene TRBV11-3; D unresolved. This CDR3 contains 13 residues. CDR1 and CDR2 from the germline V gene are SGHNT and YENEEA. With 5 bases removed from V and 4 bases from J, the gap between germline ends came to 11 bases. The CDR3 is CASSESDSTEAFF. The CDR3 DNA reads as TGTGCCAGCAGCGAATCCGACTCCACTGAAGCTTTCTTT.

This clonotype occurred many times. This sequence joins TRBV28 and TRBJ2-3; no clear D gene. The germline gives CDR1 MDHEN, CDR2 SYDVKM. With 4 bases removed from V and 2 bases from J, the gap between germline ends came to 13 bases. The CDR3 spans 15 residues. The CDR3 DNA reads TGTGCCAGCAGTTCAGTTGACACGTCCACAGATACGCAGTATTTT. Its protein is CASSSVDTSTDTQYF.

Many counts were recorded for this clonotype. The chain uses TRBV6-2 or TRBV6-3 and TRBJ1-2; 7 bases align to TRBD1. The junction had 9 bases not matched to a gene; V was cut back by 7 bases and J by 7 bases. This CDR3 comprises 13 residues. Germline V gives CDR1 MNHEY, CDR2 SVGEGT. The DNA of the CDR3 is TGTGCCAGCACCGACGACAGGGAGGTTGGCTACACCTTC. It encodes CASTDDREVGYTF.

In its sample, this clonotype was seen many times. This chain links TRBV30 with TRBJ1-2; no reliable D call. This CDR3 contains 11 residues. CDR1 is GTSNPN, CDR2 SVGIG, per germline (reference sequence). The germline V and J ends were trimmed by 4 bases and 2 bases, with 5 bases remaining between them. CDR3 in DNA: TGTGCCTGGATCCGGAACTATGGCTACACCTTC. This translates into CAWIRNYGYTF.